The table lists the clone carrying this T cell receptor (beta chain) with many counts. Its antigen is not known. This sample was included in a study of T cells in Graves' hyperthyroidism and ophthalmopathy. Looking at the study overall: Any treatment followed the collection of peripheral blood at initial diagnosis.

The authors took PBMCs from roughly 9.5 ml fresh peripheral blood. Notes on the study in general: Most expanded thyroid clonotypes above 0.001 recurred in blood.

RNA transcripts were the template for amplifying TCR beta CDR3 regions. RT-PCR in the first round (using the HTBI primer set) targeted the TCR CDR3. TCRdb passed the multiplex PCR reads through MiXCR, listing each CDR3 protein once. The sample has about 160,000 distinct CDR3 sequences, roughly 10% seen once; the top ten hold approximately 20%. The receptor was derived from a woman aged 18 to 35 with Graves' hyperthyroidism that later progressed to Graves' ophthalmopathy. Sequenced: blood.

CDR3 amino acids: CSVEDLQGSGNTIYF. The CDR3 DNA is TGCAGCGTTGAAGATCTTCAGGGCTCGGGAAACACCATATATTTT. The chain combines TRBV29-1 with TRBJ1-3; TRBD1 is a possible D gene (5 bases). Trimming removed 0 bases from V and 4 bases from J, with 13 bases in between. CDR1 and CDR2 from the germline V gene are SQVTM and ANQGSEA. The CDR3 has 15 amino acids.